These 9 T cell receptor beta chains were sequenced from one sample in a study of T-cell reconstitution after alpha-beta-depleted transplantation in children. Preparation of the TCRbeta library involved a method that used unique molecular identifiers. TCRdb fed the PCR reads into MiXCR, producing one record per CDR3 protein. The repertoire includes hundreds of thousands of distinct CDR3 sequences, approximately 12% of them detected once, and about 5.4% sits in the top ten. The starting material was PBMCs from the stem cell graft donor, obtained from the stem cell graft. The origin of the receptors is a human donor who donated a stem cell graft to a child with combined immunodeficiency.

The chain recombines TRBV27 with TRBJ2-7; TRBD2 aligns across 12 bases. From germline, CDR1 is MNHEY and CDR2 SMNVEV (reference sequence). V lost 5 bases, J lost 5 bases, and 19 bases stayed unmatched. This CDR3 has 19 residues. The CDR3: CASSRSPYRLAGEGDEQYF. The CDR3 bases are TGTGCCAGCAGTAGATCGCCTTACCGACTAGCGGGAGAGGGGGACGAGCAGTACTTC.

Ten or more counts support this clonotype. CDR3 in DNA: TGTGCCAGCAGTGACTCGGTAGCGGGAGTCAATGAGCAGTTCTTC. Its translation: CASSDSVAGVNEQFF. This chain connects TRBV6-4 to TRBJ2-1; the match to TRBD2 covers 9 bases. V dropped 0 bases and J dropped 6; count of bases not matched to a gene: 3. In germline, CDR1 is MRHNA, CDR2 SNTAGT. There are 15 residues in the CDR3.

This sequence joins TRBV20-1 and TRBJ2-2; D is uncertain. Trimming left V 3 bases short and J 3 bases short, with 8 bases between. The CDR3 length is 13 residues. Per germline, CDR1 DFQATT and CDR2 SNEGSKA (reference sequence). The CDR3 is CSARGSHTGELFF. CDR3 nucleotide sequence: TGCAGTGCTAGGGGGTCCCACACCGGGGAGCTGTTTTTT.

There are many counts of this clonotype. The V gene is TRBV4-3, the J gene TRBJ2-2; 9 nucleotides align to TRBD2. Germline V gene lookup returns CDR1 LGHNA and CDR2 YSLEER. CDR3 length: 16 amino acids. Trimming cost V 0 bases and J 5 bases; bases outside gene matches: 4. CDR3 nucleotides: TGCGCCAGCAGCCAAGATAGGACTAGCGCAACCGGGGAGCTGTTTTTT. Protein: CASSQDRTSATGELFF.

The CDR3 loop is CASSSGQLGYGYTF. The CDR3 DNA reads TGTGCCAGCAGCAGTGGACAGCTCGGCTATGGCTACACCTTC. V gene TRBV7-9 combines with J gene TRBJ1-2; TRBD1 might be the D (6 bases). The V gene's germline CDR1 is SEHNR and CDR2 FQNEAQ (reference sequence). The germline V and J ends were trimmed by 5 bases and 4 bases, with 14 bases remaining between them. The CDR3 loop spans 14 amino acids.

The chain couples TRBV9 to TRBJ2-2; 8 nucleotides agree with TRBD2. V trimming: 3 bases; J trimming: 2 bases; junction bases outside the gene matches: 6. The CDR3 consists of 16 residues. Germline-derived CDR1 and CDR2 are SGDLS and YYNGEE. The CDR3 sequence is CASSGEAGVNTGELFF. Here the CDR3 DNA reads TGTGCCAGCAGCGGGGAAGCGGGGGTCAACACCGGGGAGCTGTTTTTT.

This clonotype was counted a few times. This sequence joins TRBV7-2 and TRBJ2-7; D remains unclear. Trimming stripped 1 base from V and 0 bases from J, with 10 bases between. CDR1 SGHTA and CDR2 FQGNSA come from the germline V gene. The CDR3 sequence is 15 residues long. The CDR3 bases are TGTGCCAGCAGCTTAGTACCGCTAAGCTCCTACGAGCAGTACTTC. Protein: CASSLVPLSSYEQYF.

The table lists this clonotype with many counts. V usage is TRBV14 and J usage is TRBJ2-7; 12 nucleotides align to TRBD2. Germline lookup yields CDR1 SGHDN and CDR2 FVKESK. Trimming took 3 bases from V and 7 from J; bases not matched to a gene: 13. This CDR3 spans 17 amino acids. For the CDR3, the DNA is TGTGCCAGCAGCCACCCCTTACTAGCGGGGGGCCCTGAGGAGCAGTACTTC. Translation: CASSHPLLAGGPEEQYF.

V and J are TRBV9 and TRBJ2-1; possible D gene TRBD2, 5 bases. Germline V gene data show CDR1 as SGDLS and CDR2 as YYNGEE. V gave up 4 bases and J gave up 4 bases, with 15 bases separating them. This CDR3 comprises 15 residues. The CDR3 DNA reads as TGTGCCAGCAGCCCCCGCCTAGCCCAATACAATGAGCAGTTCTTC. This gives the protein CASSPRLAQYNEQFF.